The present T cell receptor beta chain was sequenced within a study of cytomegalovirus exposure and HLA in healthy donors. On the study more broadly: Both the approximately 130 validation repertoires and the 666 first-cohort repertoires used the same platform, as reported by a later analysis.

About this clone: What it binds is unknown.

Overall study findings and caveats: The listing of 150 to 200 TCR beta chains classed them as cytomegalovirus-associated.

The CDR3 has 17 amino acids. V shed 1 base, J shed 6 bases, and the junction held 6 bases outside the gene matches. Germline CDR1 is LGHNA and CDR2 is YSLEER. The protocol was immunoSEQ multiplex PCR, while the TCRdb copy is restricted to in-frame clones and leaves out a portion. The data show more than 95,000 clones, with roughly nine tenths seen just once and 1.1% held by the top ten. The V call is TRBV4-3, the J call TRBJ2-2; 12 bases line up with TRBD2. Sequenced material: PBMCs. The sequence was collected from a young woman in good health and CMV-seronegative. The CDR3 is CASSQGLAGGTPGELFF. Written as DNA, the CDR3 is TGCGCCAGCAGCCAAGGGCTAGCGGGAGGGACACCCGGGGAGCTGTTTTTT.